This T cell receptor (beta chain) was observed in a study of early T cells in non-severe SARS-CoV-2 infection. TCRdb re-called the 5' RACE reads through MiXCR, storing one row per CDR3 protein. The sample gives about 76,000 distinct CDR3 sequences, around a sixth of which show up once; roughly 12% is in the top ten. This clonotype was observed at least ten times. Material for sequencing was whole blood. The source of this sequence is an adult who was a healthcare worker with PCR-confirmed SARS-CoV-2 infection or an uninfected control (not recorded which).

The CDR3 DNA sequence: TGTGCCAGCTCACCCACTAGCGGAGACTCTGGAAACACCATATATTTT. Translated, it gives CASSPTSGDSGNTIYF. The V call is TRBV18, the J call TRBJ1-3, with unresolved D. The CDR3 runs 16 residues. V was shortened by 3 bases and J by 0 bases, with 12 bases between the two germline ends. CDR1 KGHSH and CDR2 LQKENI come from the germline V gene.